This T cell receptor (beta chain) was observed in a study of control samples from healthy donors and cancer patients. Method: immunoSEQ multiplex PCR; TCRdb's copy keeps in-frame clones and lacks some. The sample holds some 140,000 clones, roughly 94% seen once. The CDR3 has 15 amino acids. V lost 3 bases and J lost 9; bases outside the gene matches: 6. CDR1 SEHNR and CDR2 FQNEAQ come from the germline V gene (reference sequence). This chain joins TRBV7-9 and TRBJ2-1, with 12 nucleotides matching TRBD2. The material sequenced was PBMCs. The receptor was derived from a man in his sixties with colorectal cancer. The CDR3 sequence is CASSFLAGGIGEQFF. Here the CDR3 DNA reads TGTGCCAGCAGCTTCCTAGCGGGGGGGATAGGTGAGCAGTTCTTC.